These 7 T cell receptor beta chains originate from one sample sequenced in a study of blood T cell repertoires in COVID-19. Only in-frame clones appear in the TCRdb table, and some are missing; sequencing was by immunoSEQ multiplex PCR. This repertoire shows 50,000 to 70,000 clones, 80% to 85% found once; its top ten account for 9.6%. The sample was peripheral blood. These receptors were collected from a man aged 80 or over with COVID-19, enrolled during active disease.

As concerns this clone: This specimen includes other DNA sequences encoding the same CDR3. The V call is TRBV30, the J call TRBJ1-5; a possible D gene is TRBD1 (5 bases). V lost 0 bases, J lost 4 bases, and 7 bases lay in between. CDR1 is GTSNPN and CDR2 is SVGIG in the germline V gene (reference sequence). CDR3 length: 13 amino acids. CDR3 sequence reads: CAWSVRGNQPQHF. The DNA of the CDR3 is TGTGCCTGGAGTGTCCGGGGGAATCAGCCCCAGCATTTT.

The gene calls are TRBV24-1 and TRBJ2-5; the D is unclear. This CDR3 is 13 amino acids long. Germline CDR1 and CDR2: KGHDR and SFDVKD. Trimming removed 6 bases at V and 0 bases at J, with 7 bases between. The CDR3 bases are TGTGCCACCAGTTCAGGCCACCAAGAGACCCAGTACTTC. Encoded protein: CATSSGHQETQYF.

This clone was detected a few times. The rearrangement links TRBV5-1 to TRBJ2-1, with 12 bases that match TRBD2. J lost 14 bases, V lost 4 bases, and 4 bases had no gene match. CDR1 SGHRS and CDR2 YFSETQ come from the germline V gene. This CDR3 is 12 amino acids long. This chain's CDR3 is CASSATSGGKFF. The DNA for the CDR3 is TGCGCCAGCAGCGCCACTAGCGGGGGGAAGTTCTTC.

The chain carries TRBV9 and TRBJ1-5, with TRBD1 matching 8 bases. The CDR3 spans 14 residues. Germline-derived CDR1 and CDR2 are SGDLS and YYNGEE. The V gene end was trimmed by 2 bases and the J gene end by 6 bases; junction bases not matched to a gene: 4. The CDR3 nucleotides read TGTGCCAGCAGCGTGACAGGGGCGGGTCAGCCCCAGCATTTT. It yields the protein CASSVTGAGQPQHF.

This clone has only a few counts. The rearrangement joins TRBV7-9 to TRBJ2-3; D unresolved. The germline gives CDR1 SEHNR, CDR2 FQNEAQ (reference sequence). The V end was cut by 5 bases, the J end by 6 bases, with 9 bases between. This CDR3 comprises 12 residues. In nucleotides, the CDR3 is TGTGCCAGCAGCCTCTCACTTGATACGCAGTATTTT. Translating it yields CASSLSLDTQYF.

This clone came up once. The rearrangement joins TRBV29-1 to TRBJ2-7; possibly TRBD1 for D (5 bases). Looked up from germline, CDR1 is SQVTM and CDR2 is ANQGSEA. There are 13 residues in the CDR3. V lost 6 bases to trimming and J lost 2 bases, with 14 bases between them. CDR3 sequence reads: CSVGTDSPYEQYF. CDR3 DNA sequence: TGCAGCGTGGGTACCGACAGTCCCTACGAGCAGTACTTC.

This chain joins TRBV19 and TRBJ1-2, with D hard to call. This CDR3 has 13 amino acids. Trimming stripped 4 bases from V and 1 base from J, with 7 bases between. The V gene's germline CDR1 is LNHDA and CDR2 SQIVND (reference sequence). Here the CDR3 reads CASSKQVNYGYTF. DNA of the CDR3: TGTGCCAGTAGTAAACAAGTTAACTATGGCTACACCTTC.